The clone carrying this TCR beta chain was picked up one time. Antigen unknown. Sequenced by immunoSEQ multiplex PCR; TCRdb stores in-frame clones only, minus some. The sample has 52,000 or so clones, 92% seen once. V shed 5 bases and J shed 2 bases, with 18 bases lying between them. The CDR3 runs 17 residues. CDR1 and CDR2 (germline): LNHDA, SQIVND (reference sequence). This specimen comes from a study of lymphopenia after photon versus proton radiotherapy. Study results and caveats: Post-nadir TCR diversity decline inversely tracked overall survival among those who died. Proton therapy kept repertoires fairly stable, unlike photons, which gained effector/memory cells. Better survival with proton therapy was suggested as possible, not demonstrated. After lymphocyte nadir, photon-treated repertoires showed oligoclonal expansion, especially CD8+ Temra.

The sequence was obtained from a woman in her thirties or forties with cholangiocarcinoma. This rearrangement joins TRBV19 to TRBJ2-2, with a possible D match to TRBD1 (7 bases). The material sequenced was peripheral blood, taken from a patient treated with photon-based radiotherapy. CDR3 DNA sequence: TGTGCCAGTAGTCCCCAATCCCAGGGGGGAAACACCGGGGAGCTGTTTTTT. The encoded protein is CASSPQSQGGNTGELFF.